The sequence of this TCR beta chain was determined in a study of cytomegalovirus exposure and HLA in healthy donors. Study observations and caveats: Near-uniform donor sequencing depth was presumed by presence/absence analyses. An analysis done earlier found most TCR beta V segments productive about 87% or about 30% of the time.

The study ran its PCR with 60 Vbeta and 13 Jbeta primers. TCRdb's copy holds only in-frame clones and misses some; the assay was immunoSEQ multiplex PCR. The data show 110,000 or so clones, over 75% seen once. The CDR3 totals 14 residues. Germline CDR1 reads MNHNS; CDR2 reads SASEGT. Trimming left V 6 bases short and J 5 bases short, with 13 bases between. Note on this clone: The antigen is not known.

This chain uses TRBV6-1 with TRBJ1-4; D perhaps matches TRBD1 (5 bases). Sequencing was carried out using PBMCs. The origin of this receptor is a woman under 30 in good health and CMV-seronegative. In DNA, the CDR3 is TGTGCCAGCAGCGACAACAGACAGAATGAAAAACTGTTTTTT. Protein product: CASSDNRQNEKLFF.